This entry lists 28 T cell receptor beta chains sequenced from one sample in a study of shared clonotypes between healthy human individuals. The protocol was immunoSEQ multiplex PCR, while the TCRdb copy is restricted to in-frame clones and leaves out a portion. Of 550,000 to 650,000 clones listed, 90% to 97% are singletons. Naivety among CD8 cells was defined by CD45RO negativity and positive CCR7 selection, thereby excluding terminally differentiated effector memory CD45RA+ cells. The sequencing input was naive CD8+ T cells sorted from blood. These receptor sequences come from a woman in her twenties or thirties in good health.

The rearrangement joins TRBV7-6 to TRBJ1-5; weak D call: TRBD1 (6 bases). CDR1 is SGHVS, CDR2 FNYEAQ, per germline. The CDR3 has 18 residues. The V gene lost 1 base and the J gene lost 5 bases, with 21 bases spanning the gap. The CDR3 bases are TGTGCCAGCAGCTTAGTTGCCCCGGTGACAGCAGGGGATCAGCCCCAGCATTTT. It yields the protein CASSLVAPVTAGDQPQHF.

The chain uses TRBV5-1 and TRBJ2-5; D is perhaps TRBD2 (6 bases). Trimming cost V 1 base and J 6 bases, with 13 bases left between them. The CDR3 is 14 amino acids. Germline V gene data show CDR1 as SGHRS and CDR2 as YFSETQ. CDR3 nucleotide sequence: TGCGCCAGCAGCTTGTCCGGGGGTAGTCAGACCCAGTACTTC. It codes for CASSLSGGSQTQYF.

This clone was observed once. The chain links TRBV19 to TRBJ2-1; tentatively, D is TRBD2 (5 bases). The CDR3 length is 15 residues. Looked up from germline, CDR1 is LNHDA and CDR2 is SQIVND (reference sequence). The germline V and J ends were trimmed by 3 bases and 1 base, with 10 bases remaining between them. The CDR3 nucleotides are TGTGCCAGTAGTATCGGGCGGGCGTCCTACAATGAGCAGTTCTTC. This translates into CASSIGRASYNEQFF. Combining the CDR3 with reference TRBV19 and TRBJ2-1 gives the whole variable domain DGGITQSPKYLFRKEGQNVTLSCEQNLNHDAMYWYRQDPGQGLRLIYYSQIVNDFQKGDIAEGYSVSREKKESFPLTVTSAQKNPTAFYLCASSIGRASYNEQFFGPGTRLTVL.

The chain couples TRBV7-6 to TRBJ2-5; the match to TRBD1 covers 9 bases. The last part of the DNA fits TRBJ2-7 better; the J call may be wrong. Germline CDR1 and CDR2: SGHVS and FNYEAQ. This CDR3 is 16 amino acids long. The CDR3 DNA reads as TGTGCCAGCAGCTCCGTTACAGGGGGCGAATCCTACGAGCAGTACTTC. Amino acids: CASSSVTGGESYEQYF.

The chain links TRBV5-1 to TRBJ1-1; tentatively, D is TRBD1 (5 bases). The germline V and J ends were trimmed by 0 bases and 8 bases, with 11 bases remaining between them. The germline CDR1 and CDR2 sequences are SGHRS and YFSETQ. The CDR3 has 13 residues. In DNA form, the CDR3 reads TGCGCCAGCAGCTTGGCCGGGACTCAGGAAGCTTTCTTT. Translating gives CASSLAGTQEAFF.

V usage is TRBV28 and J usage is TRBJ2-2; 7 bases fit TRBD1. There are 14 residues in the CDR3. After removal of 6 bases from V and 7 bases from J, the junction contained 8 bases not matched to a gene. From germline, CDR1 is MDHEN and CDR2 SYDVKM. Written as DNA, the CDR3 is TGTGCCAGCAGACCGACAGGGCGAGGCGGGGAGCTGTTTTTT. It yields the protein CASRPTGRGGELFF.

The genes are TRBV4-2 and TRBJ2-7, with unresolved D. The ends were cut back, 4 bases at V and 4 bases at J, with 11 bases in the middle. The CDR3 consists of 13 residues. CDR1 and CDR2 from the germline V gene are LGHNA and YNFKEQ. The CDR3 coding sequence is TGTGCCAGCAGCCCGTATCAGACATACGAGCAGTACTTC. Translating gives CASSPYQTYEQYF.

The chain recombines TRBV6-4 with TRBJ2-7; TRBD2 is a possible D gene (5 bases). The CDR3 sequence is 14 residues long. V lost 11 bases to trimming and J lost 4 bases, with 21 bases between them. In germline, CDR1 is MRHNA, CDR2 SNTAGT. CDR3 in amino acids: CARQVGRRTYEQYF. As DNA, the CDR3 is TGTGCCCGCCAGGTGGGCAGGAGGACTTACGAGCAGTACTTC.

This sequence joins TRBV6-5 and TRBJ1-1; 8 nucleotides agree with TRBD1. The V segment lost 0 bases and the J segment 6 bases; nucleotides outside the gene matches: 6. CDR3 length: 15 amino acids. Germline V CDR1 and CDR2: MNHEY, SVGAGI. CDR3 loop: CASSYSSQGAAEAFF. The CDR3 nucleotides are TGTGCCAGCAGTTACTCGTCCCAGGGGGCCGCTGAAGCTTTCTTT.

Only a few counts were recorded for this clone. CDR3 nucleotide sequence: TGCGCCAGCAGTGAGGGCGTTGGGTACGAGCAGTACTTC. Translation: CASSEGVGYEQYF. The chain joins TRBV10-1 to TRBJ2-7, with D uncertain. With 2 bases removed from V and 4 bases from J, the gap between germline ends came to 9 bases. The V gene's germline CDR1 is WNHNN and CDR2 SYGVQD (reference sequence). The CDR3 is 13 residues long.

The chain uses TRBV18 and TRBJ2-5; D is undetermined. Trimming removed 3 bases at V and 3 bases at J, with 8 bases between. Germline lookup yields CDR1 KGHSH and CDR2 LQKENI. The length of the CDR3 is 13 residues. CDR3 loop: CASSPPPEETQYF. The CDR3, as DNA: TGTGCCAGCTCACCCCCACCCGAAGAGACCCAGTACTTC. The full variable domain, completed using reference TRBV18 and TRBJ2-5, is NAGVMQNPRHLVRRRGQEARLRCSPMKGHSHVYWYRQLPEEGLKFMVYLQKENIIDESGMPKERFSAEFPKEGPSILRIQQVVRGDSAAYFCASSPPPEETQYFGPGTRLLVL.

The V gene is TRBV19, the J gene TRBJ2-1; D remains ambiguous. The V gene's germline CDR1 is LNHDA and CDR2 SQIVND (reference sequence). This CDR3 is built from 14 residues. Trimming stripped 7 bases from V and 9 bases from J, with 19 bases between. DNA for the CDR3: TGTGCCAGTAAAGAGGCGCCTTGGTTGGCTGAGCAGTTCTTC. Translation gives CASKEAPWLAEQFF. Based on the CDR3 plus reference TRBV19 and TRBJ2-1, the full variable domain is DGGITQSPKYLFRKEGQNVTLSCEQNLNHDAMYWYRQDPGQGLRLIYYSQIVNDFQKGDIAEGYSVSREKKESFPLTVTSAQKNPTAFYLCASKEAPWLAEQFFGPGTRLTVL.

The sample holds one count of this clone. The V and J genes are TRBV19 and TRBJ1-5, with 12 bases lining up with TRBD1. The CDR3 totals 15 residues. J lost 6 bases, V lost 7 bases, and 7 bases had no gene match. CDR1 and CDR2 from the germline V gene are LNHDA and SQIVND (reference sequence). The CDR3 protein is CASKPGQGAVQPQHF. CDR3 in DNA: TGTGCCAGTAAACCGGGACAGGGGGCTGTTCAGCCCCAGCATTTT.

V gene TRBV7-9 combines with J gene TRBJ2-3, with D uncertain. V lost 1 base, J lost 5 bases, and 13 bases lay in between. The CDR3 loop spans 15 amino acids. CDR1 and CDR2 from the germline V gene are SEHNR and FQNEAQ (reference sequence). This chain's CDR3 is CASSLDYSRLDTQYF. CDR3 sequence (DNA): TGTGCCAGCAGCTTAGACTACTCTCGCTTAGATACGCAGTATTTT.

The gene calls are TRBV5-1 and TRBJ2-7, with 8 bases aligning to TRBD1. Germline-derived CDR1 and CDR2 are SGHRS and YFSETQ. Trimming cost V 4 bases and J 0 bases; bases outside gene matches: 3. This CDR3 contains 14 residues. The CDR3 spells CASSEDRGSYEQYF. CDR3 bases: TGCGCCAGCAGCGAAGACAGGGGCTCCTACGAGCAGTACTTC.

The chain has TRBV2 and TRBJ1-2; D gene ambiguous. This CDR3 is built from 14 residues. Germline V gives CDR1 SNHLY, CDR2 FYNNEI. The germline V and J ends were trimmed by 4 bases and 3 bases, with 12 bases remaining between them. Here the CDR3 reads CASSVASGHYGYTF. The CDR3 DNA reads TGTGCCAGCAGTGTTGCGTCCGGACACTATGGCTACACCTTC.

The chain employs TRBV28 and TRBJ1-2; possibly TRBD1 for D (6 bases). Germline loops: CDR1 MDHEN, CDR2 SYDVKM. The V end was cut by 4 bases, the J end by 8 bases, with 17 bases between. This CDR3 has 14 amino acids. The CDR3 here is CASSYRTDLRGYTF. CDR3 nucleotide sequence: TGTGCCAGCAGTTATCGGACAGATTTGCGGGGCTACACCTTC.

This clone was seen only once. The gene calls are TRBV5-6 and TRBJ1-3; D may be TRBD1 (5 bases). V lost 0 bases and J lost 0, with 7 bases in between. Germline-derived CDR1 and CDR2 are SGHDT and YYEEEE. The CDR3 runs 15 residues. The CDR3 DNA reads TGTGCCAGCAGCTTGGCCGGGGGCTCTGGAAACACCATATATTTT. It is translated as CASSLAGGSGNTIYF.

CDR3 DNA: TGTGCCAGTAGTCCCTTTGTCGGGGACTCCTACAATGAGCAGTTCTTC. Residues: CASSPFVGDSYNEQFF. The J gene is TRBJ2-1, the V gene TRBV19; maybe TRBD2 (5 bases). Germline V gene data show CDR1 as LNHDA and CDR2 as SQIVND (reference sequence). This CDR3 has 16 residues. The V end lost 5 bases, the J end lost 0 bases, and 14 bases lay between the germline ends.

The J gene is TRBJ1-5, the V gene TRBV28; no reliable D call. Germline V gives CDR1 MDHEN, CDR2 SYDVKM. V lost 3 bases, J lost 2 bases, and 14 bases lay in between. This CDR3 has 16 residues. CDR3: CASSFVSPRGNQPQHF. CDR3 coding DNA: TGTGCCAGCAGTTTCGTAAGTCCCCGAGGCAATCAGCCCCAGCATTTT.

This chain joins TRBV19 and TRBJ1-5, with D unresolved. The CDR3 runs to 16 residues. From germline, CDR1 is LNHDA and CDR2 SQIVND (reference sequence). The V and J ends lost 3 bases and 4 bases respectively, with 16 bases between them. The CDR3 region has the DNA TGTGCCAGTAGTATTGCGCCTCGGGAGGTAAATCAGCCCCAGCATTTT. Translating it yields CASSIAPREVNQPQHF. Full variable domain (remainder filled in from reference TRBV19 and TRBJ1-5): DGGITQSPKYLFRKEGQNVTLSCEQNLNHDAMYWYRQDPGQGLRLIYYSQIVNDFQKGDIAEGYSVSREKKESFPLTVTSAQKNPTAFYLCASSIAPREVNQPQHFGDGTRLSIL.

This clone appeared once. This chain uses TRBV19 with TRBJ2-1, with 9 nucleotides matching TRBD2. Germline V gene lookup returns CDR1 LNHDA and CDR2 SQIVND (reference sequence). V lost 4 bases and J lost 7; bases outside the gene matches: 8. The CDR3 consists of 15 residues. CDR3 protein: CASSRTGTSNNEQFF. CDR3 sequence (DNA): TGTGCCAGTAGTAGGACCGGGACTAGCAATAATGAGCAGTTCTTC.

This clone appeared once. The chain employs TRBV5-6 and TRBJ2-2, with unresolved D. The CDR3 sequence is 13 residues long. In germline, CDR1 is SGHDT, CDR2 YYEEEE. V lost 2 bases, J lost 0 bases, and 2 bases lay in between. CDR3 bases: TGTGCCAGCAGCTTCCCGAACACCGGGGAGCTGTTTTTT. Its protein is CASSFPNTGELFF.

CDR3 sequence: CASSYGTSISYEQYF. CDR3 DNA sequence: TGTGCCAGCAGTTACGGGACTAGTATTTCCTACGAGCAGTACTTC. The V and J genes are TRBV6-5 and TRBJ2-7; 8 bases map to TRBD2. CDR3 size: 15 residues. Per the germline V gene, CDR1 is MNHEY and CDR2 is SVGAGI. Trimming took 2 bases from V and 1 from J; bases not matched to a gene: 4.

This rearrangement joins TRBV19 to TRBJ2-7; TRBD1 agrees at 9 bases. CDR3 length equals 13 residues. Losses at the gene ends were 5 bases for V and 4 bases for J; bases not matched to a gene: 3. In germline, CDR1 is LNHDA, CDR2 SQIVND (reference sequence). The CDR3 here is CASSLGTGYEQYF. CDR3 in DNA: TGTGCCAGTAGTTTAGGGACAGGGTACGAGCAGTACTTC.

CDR3 nucleotide sequence: TGTGCCAGCAGCTTCCCGGACCCAGTCACAGATACGCAGTATTTT. Protein sequence: CASSFPDPVTDTQYF. The chain employs TRBV7-8 and TRBJ2-3, with D unclear. Trimming cost V 3 bases and J 2 bases, with 12 bases left between them. Germline V gives CDR1 SGHVS, CDR2 FQNEAQ. The CDR3 sequence is 15 residues long.

V gene TRBV28 combines with J gene TRBJ1-1, with D tentatively TRBD1 (5 bases). V lost 6 bases and J 4 bases, leaving 12 bases between the germline ends. In germline, CDR1 is MDHEN, CDR2 SYDVKM. The CDR3 length is 13 residues. The CDR3 reads CASRGAWGTEAFF. As DNA, the CDR3 is TGTGCCAGCAGAGGGGCTTGGGGCACTGAAGCTTTCTTT.

The chain carries TRBV7-9 and TRBJ2-7; the D gene is possibly TRBD2 (7 bases). Germline CDR1 reads SEHNR; CDR2 reads FQNEAQ (reference sequence). Trimming took off 5 bases at V and 5 bases at J, with 16 bases between the two ends. The CDR3 consists of 14 residues. The CDR3 DNA sequence: TGTGCCAGCAGCCAGATGGCGGGGGCCGACGAGCAGTACTTC. Its translation: CASSQMAGADEQYF.